The rows below give T cell receptor beta chains drawn from one sample of a study of blood T cell repertoires in COVID-19. Measured with immunoSEQ multiplex PCR; TCRdb has only the in-frame clones, and not every one. This sample has some 200,000 clones, with about 90% found just once. What was sequenced was PBMCs or T cells enriched from blood (not recorded which). The receptors come from a woman aged 30 to 39 who had recovered from COVID-19. Each CDR3 is given with its conserved first and last residue. The order of the fields is J gene, V gene, clone size, CDR3 protein. The size entry is marked missing in some rows and otherwise reads once, few, many or a size class.

>TRBJ1-1|TRBV5-5|NA
CASSLGLGGGNTEAFF
>TRBJ1-2|TRBV6-5|NA
CASSLPTGGDGYTF
>TRBJ1-2|TRBV5-6|NA
CASSPPEGFYGYTF
>TRBJ1-1|TRBV2|NA
CARSGGETEAFF
>TRBJ1-3|TRBV28|NA
CASIPRTGKDRRNTIYF
>TRBJ1-2|TRBV12-3/TRBV12-4|NA
CASSLGDSYGYTF
>TRBJ1-2|TRBV7-9|NA
CASVQEGLNYGYTF
>TRBJ1-3|TRBV9|many
CASSVESTGTGNTIYF
>TRBJ1-5|TRBV16|NA
CASSIQGEGQPQHF
>TRBJ1-1|TRBV5-1|NA
CASSSIGDTEAFF
>TRBJ2-7|TRBV5-4|few
CASSLTVTSGYYEQYF
>TRBJ1-6|TRBV7-2|once
CASSLGLQANSPLHF